This T cell receptor beta chain emerged from a study of blood T cell repertoires in COVID-19. The wider study: Samples representing acute and convalescent COVID-19 were sourced from the United States, Italy and Spain.

The germline gives CDR1 SGHAT, CDR2 FQNNGV. V was trimmed by 4 bases and J by 3 bases, leaving 12 bases between them. The CDR3 is 15 amino acids. Original data processing: Amplification from reference gene primers served as the basis for estimated nucleated cell counts. Profiling relied on immunoSEQ multiplex PCR, and the TCRdb table lists in-frame clones only, not all of them. That table supplies the V and J calls and clone size; D and trimming were determined from the DNA. Of fewer than 200,000 clones listed, around 87% are singletons. The sequence derives from an elderly woman with COVID-19, enrolled during active disease. The chain uses TRBV11-2 and TRBJ1-4; D remains ambiguous. The sample was peripheral blood. The chain's CDR3 is CASSSQTTPNEKLFF. The DNA of the CDR3 is TGTGCCAGCAGCTCGCAGACGACTCCTAATGAAAAACTGTTTTTT.